Below, 19 T cell receptor beta chains from the same sample are listed, as sequenced in a study of CD8 T cells in acute hepatitis C reinfection. Time point meaning: naive CD8 control sorted from an acute-time-point sample. Sequencing used immunoSEQ multiplex PCR; TCRdb keeps in-frame clones, though not all of them. The sample contains 35,000 to 40,000 clones, about 86% of which appear only once. Sequencing was carried out using naive CD8+ T cells from PBMCs. The receptors stem from a man in his thirties or forties with chronic hepatitis C.

The chain employs TRBV5-1 and TRBJ2-5, with TRBD2 matching 7 bases. This CDR3 comprises 16 residues. The V gene's germline CDR1 is SGHRS and CDR2 YFSETQ. Trimming removed 4 bases from V and 2 bases from J; junction bases left unmatched: 11. CDR3 in amino acids: CASSPRTSLNQETQYF. CDR3 in DNA: TGCGCCAGCAGCCCCCGGACTAGTCTGAATCAAGAGACCCAGTACTTC.

This clone was counted only a few times. V is TRBV19 and J is TRBJ2-2; 8 positions agree with TRBD1. Germline CDR1 LNHDA, CDR2 SQIVND (reference sequence). V was pared by 5 bases and J by 1 base, with 3 bases of the junction left unmatched. The CDR3 consists of 15 residues. The CDR3 DNA is TGTGCCAGTAGTTTCGACAGGGGGAACACCGGGGAGCTGTTTTTT. Translation gives CASSFDRGNTGELFF.

This sequence joins TRBV29-1 and TRBJ2-2; D is unresolved. Germline lookup yields CDR1 SQVTM and CDR2 ANQGSEA. The V gene lost 6 bases and the J gene lost 6 bases, with 11 bases spanning the gap. The CDR3 has 12 amino acids. CDR3 nucleotide sequence: TGCAGCGTCGACACAGAGGCCGGGGAGCTGTTTTTT. It yields the protein CSVDTEAGELFF.

This clone is a singleton in its sample. The chain links TRBV10-2 to TRBJ1-5; weak D call: TRBD1 (6 bases). The germline V gene has CDR1 WSHSY and CDR2 SAAADI. This CDR3 comprises 13 residues. V was shortened by 2 bases and J by 5 bases, with 7 bases between the two germline ends. CDR3 sequence: CASSERGYQPQHF. CDR3 nucleotide sequence: TGCGCCAGCAGTGAGAGGGGGTATCAGCCCCAGCATTTT.

CDR3 bases: TGTGCCAGCAGCTTGAGAGATTGGAGTAATTATGGCTACACCTTC. Protein product: CASSLRDWSNYGYTF. This chain connects TRBV5-4 to TRBJ1-2; D not certain. The CDR3 length is 15 residues. V gave up 1 base and J gave up 5 bases, with 15 bases separating them. Germline V gene lookup returns CDR1 SGHNT and CDR2 YYREEE (reference sequence). The full variable domain, rest sourced from reference TRBV5-4 and TRBJ1-2, is ETGVTQSPTHLIKTRGQQVTLRCSSQSGHNTVSWYQQALGQGPQFIFQYYREEENGRGNFPPRFSGLQFPNYSSELNVNALELDDSALYLCASSLRDWSNYGYTFGSGTRLTVV.

This sequence joins TRBV29-1 and TRBJ2-7; 7 nucleotides match TRBD2. The CDR3 is 14 residues long. Germline V gene sequence: CDR1 SQVTM, CDR2 ANQGSEA. Unmatched junction bases numbered 6, after V lost 2 bases and J lost 2 bases. CDR3 nucleotides: TGCAGCGTTGAAAAAGCGGGACCCACCTACGAGCAGTACTTC. This encodes CSVEKAGPTYEQYF.

The V call is TRBV13, the J call TRBJ1-2, with TRBD1 matching over 7 bases. Trimming removed 5 bases from V and 2 bases from J; junction bases left unmatched: 11. CDR1 and CDR2 from the germline V gene are PRHDT and FYEKMQ (reference sequence). The CDR3 loop spans 16 amino acids. As DNA, the CDR3 is TGTGCCAGCAGCCCCAGGGGGGGGGAGGCGAACTATGGCTACACCTTC. It translates to CASSPRGGEANYGYTF.

The V gene is TRBV5-4, the J gene TRBJ2-7; TRBD2 might be the D (6 bases). V shed 1 base and J shed 1 base, with 9 bases lying between them. The CDR3 totals 14 residues. CDR1 and CDR2 (germline): SGHNT, YYREEE (reference sequence). The DNA for the CDR3 is TGTGCCAGCAGCTTGACGGGGGAGTCCTACGAGCAGTACTTC. Translated: CASSLTGESYEQYF.

This clone has a single count. The V gene is TRBV11-1, the J gene TRBJ2-7; the D gene could be TRBD1 or TRBD2 (6 bases each). This CDR3 is 15 amino acids long. Germline V CDR1 and CDR2: SGHAT, FQDESV (reference sequence). V lost 3 bases, J lost 4 bases, and 16 bases lay in between. The CDR3 DNA is TGTGCCAGCAGCTTCGGAGGGGGTAAGGGTTACGAGCAGTACTTC. This sequence encodes CASSFGGGKGYEQYF.

The chain uses TRBV19 and TRBJ1-1, with a tentative D call TRBD1 (6 bases). The CDR3 is 15 amino acids. The V end was cut by 3 bases, the J end by 1 base, with 12 bases between. The V gene's germline CDR1 is LNHDA and CDR2 SQIVND (reference sequence). The CDR3 reads CASSMGQGTNTEAFF. CDR3 nucleotide sequence: TGTGCCAGTAGTATGGGGCAGGGGACGAACACTGAAGCTTTCTTT.

The chain links TRBV9 to TRBJ1-1; D is unresolved. Trimming removed 3 bases at V and 0 bases at J, with 9 bases between. There are 14 residues in the CDR3. Per the germline V gene, CDR1 is SGDLS and CDR2 is YYNGEE. For the CDR3, the DNA is TGTGCCAGCAGCGGGGAGACGGTGAACACTGAAGCTTTCTTT. Protein sequence: CASSGETVNTEAFF.

Only one count was recorded for this clone. The chain links TRBV9 to TRBJ1-1; D may be TRBD1 (5 bases). CDR3 length equals 15 residues. Trimming removed 4 bases at V and 3 bases at J, with 16 bases between. In germline, CDR1 is SGDLS, CDR2 YYNGEE. CDR3 protein: CASSPWRGGDTEAFF. As DNA, the CDR3 is TGTGCCAGCAGCCCCTGGAGGGGAGGCGACACTGAAGCTTTCTTT.

This rearrangement joins TRBV27 to TRBJ2-1; D may be TRBD2 (6 bases). Trimming stripped 3 bases from V and 4 bases from J, with 10 bases between. The CDR3 extends over 14 amino acids. Germline-derived CDR1 and CDR2 are MNHEY and SMNVEV (reference sequence). The DNA for the CDR3 is TGTGCCAGCAGTTTCGGCGGGGATTACAATGAGCAGTTCTTC. Protein: CASSFGGDYNEQFF.

This chain joins TRBV9 and TRBJ1-2; D is undetermined. The ends were cut back, 4 bases at V and 7 bases at J, with 11 bases in the middle. This CDR3 region has 12 residues. Germline V gives CDR1 SGDLS, CDR2 YYNGEE. CDR3 region: CASSTRSSGYTF. The CDR3 region has the DNA TGTGCCAGCAGCACCCGGTCCAGTGGCTACACCTTC.

The chain couples TRBV5-8 to TRBJ2-7; no definite D call. Germline CDR1 is SGHTS and CDR2 is YDEGEE. The CDR3 is 12 residues long. Trimming left V 6 bases short and J 6 bases short, with 13 bases between. The CDR3 nucleotides read TGTGCCAGCACCGCGACTCTCGGCGAGCAGTACTTC. Its protein product is CASTATLGEQYF.

The chain combines TRBV7-9 with TRBJ2-1; D uncertain. Trimming removed 5 bases at V and 8 bases at J, with 13 bases between. Germline V gene data show CDR1 as SEHNR and CDR2 as FQNEAQ (reference sequence). The CDR3 loop spans 13 amino acids. CDR3 in DNA: TGTGCCAGCAGCGTCGGTGGGCTCCATGAGCAGTTCTTC. Encoded protein: CASSVGGLHEQFF.

The chain links TRBV27 to TRBJ2-3, with 7 bases matching TRBD1. J gave up 4 bases and V 5 bases, and 6 bases lay outside the gene matches. Germline V lookup: CDR1 MNHEY, CDR2 SMNVEV (reference sequence). The CDR3 loop spans 14 amino acids. The CDR3 spells CASSHRDRPDTQYF. CDR3 sequence (DNA): TGTGCCAGCAGTCACCGGGACAGACCAGATACGCAGTATTTT.

The chain employs TRBV19 and TRBJ2-7; the D is unclear. V was trimmed by 1 base and J by 3 bases, leaving 10 bases between them. This CDR3 is 14 amino acids long. From germline, CDR1 is LNHDA and CDR2 SQIVND (reference sequence). The CDR3 sequence: CASSIGTAYYEQYF. The CDR3 nucleotides read TGTGCCAGTAGTATAGGAACAGCATACTACGAGCAGTACTTC.

The chain carries TRBV5-1 and TRBJ2-7; 8 positions agree with TRBD1. The CDR3 contains 15 residues. The junction had 7 bases not matched to a gene; V was cut back by 4 bases and J by 1 base. The germline V gene encodes CDR1 SGHRS and CDR2 YFSETQ. This chain's CDR3 is CASSPPGQESYEQYF. The CDR3 DNA reads as TGCGCCAGCAGCCCCCCGGGACAGGAATCCTACGAGCAGTACTTC.